The 30 T cell receptor beta chains below come from one sample, sequenced in a study of cytomegalovirus exposure and HLA in healthy donors. Sequencing used immunoSEQ multiplex PCR; TCRdb keeps in-frame clones, though not all of them. Here the sample spans 250,000 to 350,000 clones, roughly nine tenths being singletons. The sample consisted of PBMCs. Receptors were obtained from a woman aged 30 to 39 in good health and CMV-seropositive.

At least ten counts were recorded for this clone. The rearrangement links TRBV5-1 to TRBJ1-1; TRBD1 matches 7 bases. CDR1 SGHRS and CDR2 YFSETQ come from the germline V gene. The CDR3 is made up of 14 amino acids. The V and J ends lost 2 bases and 0 bases, in that order; junction bases with no gene match: 1. CDR3: CASSLGTVNTEAFF. The CDR3 DNA sequence: TGCGCCAGCAGCTTAGGGACAGTGAACACTGAAGCTTTCTTT.

This sequence joins TRBV21-1 and TRBJ2-1; the table's D call, TRBD1, has no DNA check behind it. TRBV21-1 is designated a pseudogene. The CDR3 contains 19 residues. CDR3 nucleotide sequence: TGTGCCAGCAGCAAAGCCCTGCGCCAGGGCCCCCCGGTATACAATGAGCAGTTCTTC. Its translation is CASSKALRQGPPVYNEQFF.

The chain joins TRBV15 to TRBJ2-7; D is ambiguous. V lost 4 bases and J 3 bases, leaving 4 bases between the germline ends. The CDR3 extends over 11 amino acids. Germline V CDR1 and CDR2: LNHNV, YYDKDF (reference sequence). CDR3 bases: TGTGCCACCAGCACCGACTACGAGCAGTACTTC. Amino acid sequence: CATSTDYEQYF. The entire variable domain, with the rest obtained from reference TRBV15 and TRBJ2-7, is as follows: DAMVIQNPRYQVTQFGKPVTLSCSQTLNHNVMYWYQQKSSQAPKLLFHYYDKDFNNEADTPDNFQSRRPNTSFCFLDIRSPGLGDTAMYLCATSTDYEQYFGPGTRLTVT.

This chain uses TRBV5-1 with TRBJ1-2; 9 nucleotides agree with TRBD1. Germline V gene lookup returns CDR1 SGHRS and CDR2 YFSETQ. V lost 0 bases to trimming and J lost 7 bases; unmatched junction nucleotides: 1. This CDR3 contains 13 residues. This chain's CDR3 is CASSLAGQGGYTF. The DNA of the CDR3 is TGCGCCAGCAGCTTGGCGGGACAGGGTGGCTACACCTTC.

This clone appeared once. The rearrangement uses TRBV5-6 and TRBJ2-6, with D tentatively TRBD1 (6 bases). The CDR3 sequence is 17 residues long. Deletions cut 4 bases from V and 4 bases from J, with 18 bases between. Germline CDR1 is SGHDT and CDR2 is YYEEEE. The CDR3 DNA sequence: TGTGCCAGCAGCCCGGACAGATTCGCAGGGGGGGCCAACGTCCTGACTTTC. This encodes CASSPDRFAGGANVLTF.

This clone has only one observation. The genes are TRBV2 and TRBJ2-7; D is undetermined. Germline V gives CDR1 SNHLY, CDR2 FYNNEI. The CDR3 is 13 amino acids. The ends were cut back, 8 bases at V and 5 bases at J, with 16 bases in the middle. This CDR3 is CASRKQSRDEQYF. CDR3 nucleotide sequence: TGTGCCAGCCGGAAACAGAGCCGAGACGAGCAGTACTTC.

The DNA of the CDR3 is TGTGCCAGCAGTTCTCCCCTTCTCTACACCGGGGAGCTGTTTTTT. As protein: CASSSPLLYTGELFF. This sequence joins TRBV27 and TRBJ2-2, with no clear D. The CDR3 contains 15 residues. The germline CDR1 and CDR2 sequences are MNHEY and SMNVEV (reference sequence). The germline V and J ends were trimmed by 4 bases and 3 bases, with 12 bases remaining between them.

This rearrangement joins TRBV28 to TRBJ1-4; perhaps TRBD1 as D (5 bases). Germline-derived CDR1 and CDR2 are MDHEN and SYDVKM. This CDR3 is 16 amino acids long. Trimming pared 6 bases from V and 2 bases from J, leaving 16 bases between. The CDR3 spells CASRPVTGGTNEKLFF. CDR3 coding DNA: TGTGCCAGCAGGCCCGTAACAGGCGGCACTAATGAAAAACTGTTTTTT.

V usage is TRBV27 and J usage is TRBJ2-7; no definite D call. CDR3 length: 14 residues. Germline CDR1 MNHEY, CDR2 SMNVEV (reference sequence). V was pared by 2 bases and J by 2 bases, with 10 bases between. The CDR3 nucleotides read TGTGCCAGCAGTTTAGGTAAAGGGACCTACGAGCAGTACTTC. This codes for CASSLGKGTYEQYF.

In its sample, this clone was seen once. Other DNA sequences in the same sample also yield this CDR3. The gene calls are TRBV2 and TRBJ2-6; the D is unclear. Per germline, CDR1 SNHLY and CDR2 FYNNEI. V dropped 4 bases and J dropped 0 bases, with 4 bases sitting between them. The CDR3 contains 14 residues. CDR3 amino acids: CASSGSSGANVLTF. As DNA, the CDR3 is TGTGCCAGCAGTGGGAGCTCTGGGGCCAACGTCCTGACTTTC.

The genes are TRBV10-2 and TRBJ2-2; unclear D gene. Germline V CDR1 and CDR2: WSHSY, SAAADI. The CDR3 sequence is 12 residues long. Trimming removed 3 bases at V and 3 bases at J, with 2 bases between. The DNA for the CDR3 is TGCGCCAGCAGTGATTACACCGGGGAGCTGTTTTTT. Translation: CASSDYTGELFF.

The J gene is TRBJ1-1, the V gene TRBV5-4; the match to TRBD1 covers 8 bases. The germline gives CDR1 SGHNT, CDR2 YYREEE (reference sequence). CDR3 length: 16 amino acids. The J segment lost 0 bases and the V segment lost 4 bases, leaving 8 bases of the junction unmatched. In nucleotides, the CDR3 is TGTGCCAGCAGCGCTAACAGGGGGAGGATGAACACTGAAGCTTTCTTT. Amino acids: CASSANRGRMNTEAFF.

The chain's CDR3 is CASSVQGALTQYF. The CDR3 region has the DNA TGTGCCAGTAGTGTCCAGGGAGCTTTGACCCAGTACTTC. The rearrangement uses TRBV19 and TRBJ2-5; D is tentatively TRBD1 or TRBD2 (5 bases each). Germline values: CDR1 LNHDA, CDR2 SQIVND (reference sequence). V dropped 5 bases and J dropped 7 bases, with 14 bases sitting between them. CDR3 length: 13 residues.

This chain uses TRBV6-6 with TRBJ2-5; TRBD1 matches 8 bases. CDR3 size: 16 residues. Per the germline V gene, CDR1 is MNHNY and CDR2 is SVGAGI (reference sequence). Trimming took 2 bases from V and 1 from J; bases not matched to a gene: 6. The CDR3 reads CASSYTGQGAQETQYF. The CDR3 DNA follows: TGTGCCAGCAGTTACACCGGACAGGGTGCCCAAGAGACCCAGTACTTC.

This clone was observed a few times. V usage is TRBV7-9 and J usage is TRBJ1-6; a possible D gene is TRBD1 (5 bases). CDR3 length: 12 amino acids. V lost 7 bases, J lost 8 bases, and 9 bases lay in between. Per germline, CDR1 SEHNR and CDR2 FQNEAQ (reference sequence). The CDR3 sequence is CASTSGDSPLHF. The CDR3 DNA reads as TGTGCCAGCACCTCGGGGGATTCACCCCTCCACTTT.

This chain joins TRBV28 and TRBJ1-4, with a tentative D call TRBD1 (5 bases). This CDR3 comprises 13 residues. Between the trimmed V and J ends, which lost 4 bases and 5 bases, there was a span of 8 bases. Germline CDR1 MDHEN, CDR2 SYDVKM. The CDR3 loop reads CASSYRRNEKLFF. The CDR3 nucleotides read TGTGCCAGCAGTTACAGGAGAAATGAAAAACTGTTTTTT.

The chain recombines TRBV6-5 with TRBJ1-1; D is perhaps TRBD1 (5 bases). CDR1 and CDR2 (germline): MNHEY, SVGAGI. The CDR3 covers 14 residues. Trimming cost V 7 bases and J 4 bases, with 16 bases left between them. CDR3 sequence: CASTSGGVPTEAFF. The CDR3 coding sequence is TGTGCCAGCACGTCTGGGGGGGTCCCCACTGAAGCTTTCTTT.

The genes are TRBV5-1 and TRBJ2-7, with TRBD2 as a possible D gene (6 bases). Germline CDR1 and CDR2: SGHRS and YFSETQ. Trimming removed 0 bases from V and 3 bases from J, with 7 bases in between. The CDR3 runs to 13 residues. CDR3 coding DNA: TGCGCCAGCAGCTTGGTGGAGGGCTACGAGCAGTACTTC. It is translated as CASSLVEGYEQYF.

Worth noting for this clone: Other DNA variants within this sample encode the same CDR3. This chain connects TRBV9 to TRBJ1-1; 9 bases match TRBD1. CDR1 is SGDLS and CDR2 is YYNGEE in the germline V gene. The CDR3 runs to 15 residues. After removal of 0 bases from V and 4 bases from J, the junction contained 4 bases not matched to a gene. CDR3: CASSVVGQGGTEAFF. CDR3 sequence (DNA): TGTGCCAGCAGCGTAGTGGGACAGGGTGGCACTGAAGCTTTCTTT.

This chain joins TRBV29-1 and TRBJ1-1; possibly TRBD1 for D (6 bases). The CDR3 loop spans 14 amino acids. Per the germline V gene, CDR1 is SQVTM and CDR2 is ANQGSEA. The ends were cut back, 1 base at V and 6 bases at J, with 15 bases in the middle. The CDR3, as DNA: TGCAGCGTTGAAGCGGGACATAATATCCCTGAAGCTTTCTTT. It yields the protein CSVEAGHNIPEAFF. The complete variable domain, with remaining parts taken from reference TRBV29-1 and TRBJ1-1, reads SAVISQKPSRDICQRGTSLTIQCQVDSQVTMMFWYRQQPGQSLTLIATANQGSEATYESGFVIDKFPISRPNLTFSTLTVSNMSPEDSSIYLCSVEAGHNIPEAFFGQGTRLTVV.

V and J are TRBV6-1 and TRBJ1-6, with a possible D match to TRBD1 (6 bases). This CDR3 is built from 17 residues. In germline, CDR1 is MNHNS, CDR2 SASEGT. Trimming shortened V by 0 bases and J by 7 bases, and 16 bases separated the two germline ends. The CDR3 DNA follows: TGTGCCAGCAGTGAAGCCCCCCGTGGGGGCCTGAATTCACCCCTCCACTTT. Protein: CASSEAPRGGLNSPLHF.

CDR3 nucleotide sequence: TGTGCCAGCAGTGAAGAGGACAGGGGGCGCTTCCCGGATACGCAGTATTTT. This codes for CASSEEDRGRFPDTQYF. The J gene is TRBJ2-3, the V gene TRBV2; 11 bases match TRBD1. The trim removed 1 base at V and 6 bases at J, leaving 9 bases unmatched. This CDR3 comprises 17 residues. Germline V gene sequence: CDR1 SNHLY, CDR2 FYNNEI.

In the case of this clone: Different DNA sequences within this sample yield the same CDR3. The chain couples TRBV4-1 to TRBJ2-7; D is possibly TRBD2 (5 bases). The CDR3 has 13 amino acids. The V gene lost 4 bases and the J gene lost 0 bases, with 7 bases spanning the gap. Germline V gene sequence: CDR1 MGHRA, CDR2 YSYEKL. This chain's CDR3 is CASSPGSSYEQYF. CDR3 nucleotide sequence: TGCGCCAGCAGCCCGGGGAGCTCCTACGAGCAGTACTTC.

The rearrangement joins TRBV5-1 to TRBJ1-1, with D unresolved. The CDR3 contains 16 residues. Germline V gives CDR1 SGHRS, CDR2 YFSETQ. V was cut by 0 bases and J by 1 base, with 13 bases left in between. CDR3 loop: CASSLDAVGRNTEAFF. The CDR3 DNA follows: TGCGCCAGCAGCTTGGATGCGGTAGGGAGGAACACTGAAGCTTTCTTT.

The chain has TRBV5-6 and TRBJ1-1, with D possibly TRBD1 on 5 matching bases. CDR1 is SGHDT and CDR2 is YYEEEE in the germline V gene. Trimming pared 7 bases from V and 12 bases from J, leaving 22 bases between. The CDR3 runs to 13 residues. The CDR3 DNA follows: TGTGCCAGCTCCCCAAGAACGGGGCATCGCCCTTTCTTT. It is translated as CASSPRTGHRPFF.

The genes are TRBV7-9 and TRBJ1-4; D uncertain. CDR1 is SEHNR, CDR2 FQNEAQ, per germline (reference sequence). V lost 6 bases and J 7 bases, leaving 3 bases between the germline ends. This CDR3 comprises 10 residues. The CDR3 reads CASSGEKLFF. The CDR3 DNA is TGTGCCAGCAGTGGTGAAAAACTGTTTTTT.

With respect to this clone: This sample includes further DNA sequences coding for the same CDR3. The chain carries TRBV5-1 and TRBJ2-3, with a tentative D call TRBD1 (5 bases). There are 14 residues in the CDR3. Between the trimmed V and J ends, which lost 0 bases and 2 bases, there was a span of 7 bases. Germline V lookup: CDR1 SGHRS, CDR2 YFSETQ. The CDR3 loop is CASSLVGVTDTQYF. CDR3 nucleotide sequence: TGCGCCAGCAGCTTGGTAGGGGTCACAGATACGCAGTATTTT.

This clone occurred once. J is TRBJ1-3 and V is TRBV30, with 8 bases identical to TRBD1. With V trimmed by 3 bases and J by 2 bases, 3 bases remained unmatched. The CDR3 loop spans 14 amino acids. Per germline, CDR1 GTSNPN and CDR2 SVGIG (reference sequence). CDR3 coding DNA: TGTGCCTGGAGCCGCAGGGGGCCTGGAAACACCATATATTTT. This gives the protein CAWSRRGPGNTIYF.

This sequence joins TRBV19 and TRBJ1-4, with D unclear. CDR1 and CDR2 (germline): LNHDA, SQIVND (reference sequence). Trimming pared 8 bases from V and 8 bases from J, leaving 21 bases between. The CDR3 extends over 15 amino acids. The CDR3 protein is CASRHFTDVGEKLFF. DNA of the CDR3: TGTGCCAGTCGACACTTTACCGATGTGGGGGAAAAACTGTTTTTT.

CDR3 region: CASSLDEYGYTF. As DNA, the CDR3 is TGTGCCAGCAGCTTGGATGAGTATGGCTACACCTTC. This chain links TRBV5-6 with TRBJ1-2; D unresolved. The V gene's germline CDR1 is SGHDT and CDR2 YYEEEE. The CDR3 sequence is 12 residues long. V was shortened by 0 bases and J by 5 bases, with 5 bases between the two germline ends.